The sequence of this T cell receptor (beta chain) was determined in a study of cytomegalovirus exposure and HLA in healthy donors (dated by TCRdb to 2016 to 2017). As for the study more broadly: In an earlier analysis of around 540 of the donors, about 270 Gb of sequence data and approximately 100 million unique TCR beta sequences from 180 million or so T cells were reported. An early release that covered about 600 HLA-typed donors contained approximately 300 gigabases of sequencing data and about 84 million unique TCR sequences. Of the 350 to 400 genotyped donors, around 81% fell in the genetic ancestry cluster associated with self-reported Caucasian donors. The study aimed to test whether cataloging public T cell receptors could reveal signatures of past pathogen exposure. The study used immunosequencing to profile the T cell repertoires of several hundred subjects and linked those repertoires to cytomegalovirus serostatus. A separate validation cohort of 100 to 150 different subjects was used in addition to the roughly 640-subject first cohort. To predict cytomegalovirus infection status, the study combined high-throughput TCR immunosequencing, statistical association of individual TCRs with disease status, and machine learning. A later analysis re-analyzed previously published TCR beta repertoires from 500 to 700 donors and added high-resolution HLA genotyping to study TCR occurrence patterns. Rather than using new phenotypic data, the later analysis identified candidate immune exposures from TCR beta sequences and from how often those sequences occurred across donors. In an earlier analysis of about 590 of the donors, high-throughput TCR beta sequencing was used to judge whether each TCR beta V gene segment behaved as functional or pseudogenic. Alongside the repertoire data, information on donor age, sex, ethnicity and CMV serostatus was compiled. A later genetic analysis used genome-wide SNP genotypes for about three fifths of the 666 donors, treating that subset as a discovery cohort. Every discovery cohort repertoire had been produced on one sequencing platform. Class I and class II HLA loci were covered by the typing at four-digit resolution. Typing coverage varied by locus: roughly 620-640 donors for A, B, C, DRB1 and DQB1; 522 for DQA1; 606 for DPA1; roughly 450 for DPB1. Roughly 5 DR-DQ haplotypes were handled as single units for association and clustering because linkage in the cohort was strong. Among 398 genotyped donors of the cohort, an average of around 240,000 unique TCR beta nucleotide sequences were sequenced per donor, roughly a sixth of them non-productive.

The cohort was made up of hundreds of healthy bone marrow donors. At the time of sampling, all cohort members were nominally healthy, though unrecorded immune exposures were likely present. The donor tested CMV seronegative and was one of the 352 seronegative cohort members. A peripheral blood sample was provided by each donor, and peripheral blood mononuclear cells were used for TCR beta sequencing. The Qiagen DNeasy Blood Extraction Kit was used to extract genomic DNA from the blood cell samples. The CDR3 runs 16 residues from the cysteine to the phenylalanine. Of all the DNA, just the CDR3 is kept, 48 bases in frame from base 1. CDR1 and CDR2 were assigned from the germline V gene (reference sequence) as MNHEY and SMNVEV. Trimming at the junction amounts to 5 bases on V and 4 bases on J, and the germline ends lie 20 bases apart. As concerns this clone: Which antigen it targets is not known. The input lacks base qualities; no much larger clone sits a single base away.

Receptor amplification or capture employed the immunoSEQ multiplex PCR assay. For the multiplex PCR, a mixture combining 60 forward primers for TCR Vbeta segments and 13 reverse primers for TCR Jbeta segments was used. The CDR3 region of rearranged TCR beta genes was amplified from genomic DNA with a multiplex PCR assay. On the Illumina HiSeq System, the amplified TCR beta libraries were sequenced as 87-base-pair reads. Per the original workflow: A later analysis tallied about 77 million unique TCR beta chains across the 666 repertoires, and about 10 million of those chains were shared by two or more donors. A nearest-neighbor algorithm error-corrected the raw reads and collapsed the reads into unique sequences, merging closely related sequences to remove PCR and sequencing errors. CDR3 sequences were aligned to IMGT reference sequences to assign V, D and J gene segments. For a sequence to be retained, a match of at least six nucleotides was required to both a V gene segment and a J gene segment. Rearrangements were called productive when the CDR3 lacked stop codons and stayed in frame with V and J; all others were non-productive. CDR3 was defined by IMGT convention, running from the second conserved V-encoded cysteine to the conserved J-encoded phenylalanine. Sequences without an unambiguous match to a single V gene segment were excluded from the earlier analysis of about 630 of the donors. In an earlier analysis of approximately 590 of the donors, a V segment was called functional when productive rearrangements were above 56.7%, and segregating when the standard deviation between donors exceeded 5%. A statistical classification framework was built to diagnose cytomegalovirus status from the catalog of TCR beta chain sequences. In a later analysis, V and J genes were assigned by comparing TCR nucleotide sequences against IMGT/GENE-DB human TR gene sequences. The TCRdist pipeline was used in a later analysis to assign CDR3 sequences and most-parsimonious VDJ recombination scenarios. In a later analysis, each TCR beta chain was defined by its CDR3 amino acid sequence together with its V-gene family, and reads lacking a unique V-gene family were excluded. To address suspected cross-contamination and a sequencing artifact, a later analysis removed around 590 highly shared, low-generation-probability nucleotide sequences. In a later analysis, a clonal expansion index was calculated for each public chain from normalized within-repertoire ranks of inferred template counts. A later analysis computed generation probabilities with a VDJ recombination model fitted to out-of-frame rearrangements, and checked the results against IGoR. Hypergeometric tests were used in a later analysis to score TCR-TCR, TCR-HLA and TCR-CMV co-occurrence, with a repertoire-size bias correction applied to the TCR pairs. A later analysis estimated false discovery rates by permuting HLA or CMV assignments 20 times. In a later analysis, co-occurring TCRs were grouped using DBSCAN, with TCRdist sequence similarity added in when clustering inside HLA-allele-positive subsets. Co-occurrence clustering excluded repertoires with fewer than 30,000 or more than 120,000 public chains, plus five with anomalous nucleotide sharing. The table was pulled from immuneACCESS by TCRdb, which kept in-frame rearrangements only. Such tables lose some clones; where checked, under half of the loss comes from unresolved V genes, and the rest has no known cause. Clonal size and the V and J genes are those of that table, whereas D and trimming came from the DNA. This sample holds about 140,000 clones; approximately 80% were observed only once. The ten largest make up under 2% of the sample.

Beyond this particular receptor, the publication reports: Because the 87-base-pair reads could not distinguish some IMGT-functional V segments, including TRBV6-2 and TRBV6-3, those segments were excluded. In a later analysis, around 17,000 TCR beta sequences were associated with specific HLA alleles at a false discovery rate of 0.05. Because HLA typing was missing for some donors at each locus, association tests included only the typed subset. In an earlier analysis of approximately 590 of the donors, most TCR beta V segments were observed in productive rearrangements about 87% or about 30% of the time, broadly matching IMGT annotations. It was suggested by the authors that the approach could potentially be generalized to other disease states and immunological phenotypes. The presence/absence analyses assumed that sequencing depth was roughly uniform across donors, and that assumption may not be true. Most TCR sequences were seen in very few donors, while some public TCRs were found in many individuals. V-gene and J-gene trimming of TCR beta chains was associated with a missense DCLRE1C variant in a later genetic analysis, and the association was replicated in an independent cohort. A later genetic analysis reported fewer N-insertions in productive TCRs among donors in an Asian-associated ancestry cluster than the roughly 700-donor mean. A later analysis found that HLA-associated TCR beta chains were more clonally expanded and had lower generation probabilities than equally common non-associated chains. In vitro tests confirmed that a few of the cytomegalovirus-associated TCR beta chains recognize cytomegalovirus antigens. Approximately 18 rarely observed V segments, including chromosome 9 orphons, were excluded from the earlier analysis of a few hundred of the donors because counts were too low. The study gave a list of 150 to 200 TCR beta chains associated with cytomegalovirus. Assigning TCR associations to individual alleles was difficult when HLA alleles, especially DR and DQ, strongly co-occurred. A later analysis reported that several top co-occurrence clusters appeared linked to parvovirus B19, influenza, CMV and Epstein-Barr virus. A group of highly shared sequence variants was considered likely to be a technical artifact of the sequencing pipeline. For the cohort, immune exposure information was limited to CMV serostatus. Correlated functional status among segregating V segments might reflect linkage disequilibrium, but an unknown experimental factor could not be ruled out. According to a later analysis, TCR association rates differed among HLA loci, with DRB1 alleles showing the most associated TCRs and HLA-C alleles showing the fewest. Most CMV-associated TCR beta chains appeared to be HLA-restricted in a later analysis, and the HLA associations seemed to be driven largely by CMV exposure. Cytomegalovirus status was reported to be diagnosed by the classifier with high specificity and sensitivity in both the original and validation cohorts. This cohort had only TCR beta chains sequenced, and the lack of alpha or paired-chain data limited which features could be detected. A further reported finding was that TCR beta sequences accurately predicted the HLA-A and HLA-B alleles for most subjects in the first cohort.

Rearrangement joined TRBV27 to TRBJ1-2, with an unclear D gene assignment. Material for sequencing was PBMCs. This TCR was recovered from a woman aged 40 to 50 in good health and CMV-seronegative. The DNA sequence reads TGTGCCAGCAGTACCCGAACACCGCCAACATCCTATGGCTACACCTTC. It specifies CASSTRTPPTSYGYTF.